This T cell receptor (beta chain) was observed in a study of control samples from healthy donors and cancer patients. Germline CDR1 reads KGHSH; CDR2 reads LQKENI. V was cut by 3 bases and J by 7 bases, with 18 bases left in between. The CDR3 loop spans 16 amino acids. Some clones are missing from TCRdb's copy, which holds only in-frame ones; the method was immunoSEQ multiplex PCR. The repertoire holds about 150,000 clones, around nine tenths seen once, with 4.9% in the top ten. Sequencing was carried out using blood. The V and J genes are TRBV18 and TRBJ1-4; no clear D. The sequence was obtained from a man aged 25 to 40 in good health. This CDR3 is CASSPRGDIQFEKLFF. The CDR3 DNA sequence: TGTGCCAGCTCACCTCGAGGCGATATCCAATTTGAAAAACTGTTTTTT.